This T cell receptor (beta chain) appears in the sequencing data of a study of vaccination effects on CD4 cells after COVID-19. Study details: They grew around 2.2 million PBMC in each well, adding approximately 10 IU/ml IL-2 and 10 ug/ml peptides.

CD4+ T cells were isolated after nine to ten days of culture. Vaccinated participants had no history of SARS-CoV-2 infection and tested negative for nucleocapsid antibodies. The protocol was immunoSEQ multiplex PCR, while the TCRdb copy is restricted to in-frame clones and leaves out a portion. The repertoire holds 45,000 to 50,000 clones, approximately 70% seen once, with about 5% in the top ten. Germline loops: CDR1 SGDLS, CDR2 YYNGEE. Trimming stripped 0 bases from V and 8 bases from J, with 14 bases between. The CDR3 extends over 15 amino acids. General observations from the study: Marked clonal contraction of infection- and vaccine-induced clones was seen late after vaccination. Researchers report that only 1 of 255 vaccine-induced clones in healthy vaccinees cross-reacted with common cold coronaviruses.

About this clone: Antigen unknown.

The clonotype originates from a human donor who received a COVID-19 vaccine. V and J are TRBV9 and TRBJ2-2; TRBD1 might be the D (5 bases). This sample comprised CD4+ T cells from PBMCs cultured without peptide, obtained before COVID-19 vaccination. CDR3 nucleotide sequence: TGTGCCAGCAGCGTAGCTGGGCAGGGAAGGGGGGAGCTGTTTTTT. Protein: CASSVAGQGRGELFF.